This paragraph covers one T cell receptor beta chain sequence. Its specificity is unknown. This CDR3 is built from 13 residues. Germline V gene data show CDR1 as SNHLY and CDR2 as FYNNEI. Between the trimmed V and J ends, which lost 5 bases and 13 bases, there was a span of 17 bases. The protocol was immunoSEQ multiplex PCR, while the TCRdb copy is restricted to in-frame clones and leaves out a portion. The sample has just under 150,000 clones, around 84% seen once; the top ten hold 5% to 6%. This sample was included in a study of T cell responses to AZD1222 COVID-19 vaccine. Points from the study as a whole: Only 5 or 6 people who got AZD1222 tested seropositive at baseline. Unmutated variant regions are reportedly targeted by nearly half of spike-specific TCRs. Spike-spanning, vaccine-associated CD4 TCRs were dominant at 160-218 and 743-854.

The J gene is TRBJ1-4, the V gene TRBV2; D gene ambiguous. The source of this sequence is an adult who received the AZD1222 COVID-19 vaccine. The sample in question was peripheral blood, obtained 28 days after the second AZD1222 dose. In DNA, the CDR3 is TGTGCCAGCAGTCCTGGTTTGCCTCCGACACTGTTTTTT. The encoded protein is CASSPGLPPTLFF.